This T cell receptor (beta chain) is drawn from a study of cytomegalovirus exposure and HLA in healthy donors. Amplification used 60 Vbeta primers and 13 Jbeta primers. Here immunoSEQ multiplex PCR was the method, and the copy in TCRdb shows in-frame clones only, minus some. The sample holds around 150,000 clones; roughly three quarters are singletons and the top ten take 4.5% to 6%. CDR3 length: 14 residues. The clonotype comes from a woman aged 50 to 60 in good health and CMV-seronegative. The rearrangement links TRBV12-1 to TRBJ2-1; the table assigns TRBD2, which was not confirmed against the DNA. TRBV12-1 is a pseudogene locus. Sequencing input: PBMCs. This chain's CDR3 is CASSLLTSADEQFF. The CDR3 DNA sequence: TGTGCCAGCAGCTTGTTAACTAGCGCCGATGAGCAGTTCTTC.